Shown below are 30 T cell receptor beta chains from a single sample sequenced in a study of beta chain features in type 1 diabetes. The sequenced template was cDNA made from the entire isolated RNA. Data came from immunoSEQ multiplex PCR; TCRdb stores just in-frame clones and leaves some out. The sample carries 300,000 or so clones, roughly 8% recorded once. Material for sequencing was central memory CD4+ T cells from blood. These receptors originate from a woman aged 18 to 35 in good health.

The chain links TRBV7-2 to TRBJ2-5; TRBD2 matches at 11 bases. CDR3 length: 16 residues. CDR1 SGHTA and CDR2 FQGNSA come from the germline V gene. The V and J ends lost 5 bases and 1 base, in that order; junction bases with no gene match: 6. The CDR3 protein is CASSAILAGGQETQYF. CDR3 bases: TGTGCCAGCAGCGCCATCCTAGCGGGAGGCCAAGAGACCCAGTACTTC.

Only a few counts were recorded for this clone. The CDR3 loop reads CASSRGVGGTGELFF. In nucleotides, the CDR3 is TGTGCCAGCAGTCGGGGAGTCGGAGGAACCGGGGAGCTGTTTTTT. The rearrangement uses TRBV6-1 and TRBJ2-2, with D possibly matching TRBD2 (5 bases). Germline V gives CDR1 MNHNS, CDR2 SASEGT. The CDR3 sequence is 15 residues long. The V and J ends lost 5 bases and 5 bases respectively, with 15 bases between them.

The chain recombines TRBV6-5 with TRBJ1-1; D ambiguous. V was clipped by 2 bases and J by 5 bases, with 12 bases between them. The CDR3 totals 14 residues. CDR1 is MNHEY, CDR2 SVGAGI, per germline. Here the CDR3 reads CASSYPGASTEAFF. The CDR3 region has the DNA TGTGCCAGCAGTTACCCGGGTGCTAGTACTGAAGCTTTCTTT.

The rearrangement links TRBV6-5 to TRBJ1-1; 8 positions match TRBD1. The germline CDR1 and CDR2 sequences are MNHEY and SVGAGI. V dropped 6 bases and J dropped 5; count of bases not matched to a gene: 11. CDR3 length: 15 residues. CDR3 sequence reads: CASRKITGGGTEAFF. CDR3 bases: TGTGCCAGCAGGAAAATTACAGGGGGAGGGACTGAAGCTTTCTTT.

In its sample, this clone was seen a few times. V gene TRBV29-1 combines with J gene TRBJ1-1, with D unresolved. V gave up 6 bases and J gave up 0 bases, with 11 bases separating them. Germline V CDR1 and CDR2: SQVTM, ANQGSEA. This CDR3 is built from 13 residues. The CDR3 sequence: CSVSAGMNTEAFF. For the CDR3, the DNA is TGCAGCGTATCGGCAGGCATGAACACTGAAGCTTTCTTT.

This rearrangement joins TRBV2 to TRBJ1-1; the match to TRBD1 covers 8 bases. This CDR3 is built from 16 residues. Unmatched junction bases numbered 7, after V lost 3 bases and J lost 1 base. Germline V lookup: CDR1 SNHLY, CDR2 FYNNEI. The CDR3 region has the DNA TGTGCCAGCAGTGAGAACAGGGGGGGCGGGAACACTGAAGCTTTCTTT. This gives the protein CASSENRGGGNTEAFF.

The V call is TRBV19, the J call TRBJ2-1; D gene ambiguous. Per germline, CDR1 LNHDA and CDR2 SQIVND (reference sequence). The CDR3 covers 13 residues. V was clipped by 6 bases and J by 5 bases, with 11 bases between them. CDR3 in amino acids: CASRTGLNNEQFF. CDR3 sequence (DNA): TGTGCCAGTAGAACTGGGCTCAACAATGAGCAGTTCTTC. The complete variable domain, with remaining parts taken from reference TRBV19 and TRBJ2-1, reads DGGITQSPKYLFRKEGQNVTLSCEQNLNHDAMYWYRQDPGQGLRLIYYSQIVNDFQKGDIAEGYSVSREKKESFPLTVTSAQKNPTAFYLCASRTGLNNEQFFGPGTRLTVL.

This clone was seen more than once but under ten times. The chain uses TRBV19 and TRBJ2-3; 13 bases are shared with TRBD2. CDR3 length equals 14 residues. V shed 5 bases, J shed 5 bases, and the junction held 1 base outside the gene matches. Germline lookup yields CDR1 LNHDA and CDR2 SQIVND (reference sequence). The CDR3 protein is CASSWTSGRDTQYF. The CDR3 DNA reads TGTGCCAGTAGTTGGACTAGCGGGAGAGATACGCAGTATTTT.

The rearrangement uses TRBV28 and TRBJ2-7; 9 bases align to TRBD1. The CDR3 runs 14 residues. Looked up from germline, CDR1 is MDHEN and CDR2 is SYDVKM. V gave up 6 bases and J gave up 2 bases; unmatched junction bases: 5. This CDR3 is CASRRYRGPYEQYF. The CDR3 nucleotides are TGTGCCAGCAGACGGTACAGGGGGCCCTACGAGCAGTACTTC. Filled out from reference TRBV28 and TRBJ2-7, the complete variable domain reads DVKVTQSSRYLVKRTGEKVFLECVQDMDHENMFWYRQDPGLGLRLIYFSYDVKMKEKGDIPEGYSVSREKKERFSLILESASTNQTSMYLCASRRYRGPYEQYFGPGTRLTVT.

The gene calls are TRBV4-3 and TRBJ2-5; D unresolved. Trimming left V 0 bases short and J 4 bases short, with 6 bases between. Germline CDR1 reads LGHNA; CDR2 reads YSLEER. The CDR3 is 13 amino acids. In DNA, the CDR3 is TGCGCCAGCAGCCAAGATGGGCGAGAGACCCAGTACTTC. Translated: CASSQDGRETQYF.

This clone has a handful of counts. The chain uses TRBV11-2 and TRBJ2-1; 8 nucleotides line up with TRBD2. The CDR3 is made up of 17 amino acids. Germline CDR1 and CDR2: SGHAT and FQNNGV. J was trimmed by 7 bases and V by 2 bases; bases with no gene match: 13. CDR3 nucleotide sequence: TGTGCCAGCAGCTTACTGGTTCGGGGGGGCAGAAAAAATGAGCAGTTCTTC. Translating gives CASSLLVRGGRKNEQFF. Complete variable domain (other parts from reference TRBV11-2 and TRBJ2-1): EAGVAQSPRYKIIEKRQSVAFWCNPISGHATLYWYQQILGQGPKLLIQFQNNGVVDDSQLPKDRFSAERLKGVDSTLKIQPAKLEDSAVYLCASSLLVRGGRKNEQFFGPGTRLTVL.

This clone turned up a few times. The CDR3 region is CASSLTEPRTQYF. Here the CDR3 DNA reads TGTGCCAGCAGTTTGACAGAGCCCCGAACGCAGTATTTT. V is TRBV27 and J is TRBJ2-3; maybe TRBD1 (5 bases). The CDR3 extends over 13 amino acids. V dropped 3 bases and J dropped 9 bases, with 13 bases sitting between them. The germline V gene encodes CDR1 MNHEY and CDR2 SMNVEV (reference sequence).

In its sample, this clone was seen a few times. V is TRBV29-1 and J is TRBJ2-1; 11 bases are shared with TRBD2. J gave up 8 bases and V 5 bases, and 5 bases lay outside the gene matches. Germline V gene data show CDR1 as SQVTM and CDR2 as ANQGSEA. The CDR3 consists of 13 residues. The CDR3 protein is CSVRLAGGDEQFF. CDR3 DNA sequence: TGCAGCGTTCGCCTAGCGGGAGGTGATGAGCAGTTCTTC.

The chain joins TRBV6-6 to TRBJ2-1, with 8 nucleotides matching TRBD2. Germline loops: CDR1 MNHNY, CDR2 SVGAGI (reference sequence). This CDR3 spans 15 amino acids. Trimming took 2 bases from V and 6 from J; bases not matched to a gene: 6. CDR3 nucleotides: TGTGCCAGCAGTTACCAGCGGGAGAGGGTCAATGAGCAGTTCTTC. Amino acid sequence: CASSYQRERVNEQFF.

The chain combines TRBV29-1 with TRBJ1-1; no reliable D call. Germline assignment: CDR1 SQVTM and CDR2 ANQGSEA. Trimming removed 3 bases from V and 5 bases from J, with 13 bases in between. CDR3 length equals 13 residues. CDR3 nucleotide sequence: TGCAGCGTTGAGTCCGGTGTTGGTACTGAAGCTTTCTTT. It yields the protein CSVESGVGTEAFF.

This clone has just one count. This may come from a read error, since a much larger clone is one base off. The chain is built from TRBV19 and TRBJ1-5, with TRBD1 matching over 8 bases. Germline V lookup: CDR1 LNHDA, CDR2 SQIVND (reference sequence). The CDR3 spans 13 residues. The junction had 1 base not matched to a gene; V was cut back by 5 bases and J by 4 bases. CDR3 sequence reads: CASSRQGNQPQHF. The CDR3 DNA is TGTGCCAGTAGTCGACAGGGGAATCAGCCCCAGCATTTT.

This rearrangement joins TRBV28 to TRBJ2-7, with D hard to call. This CDR3 has 14 residues. Germline V CDR1 and CDR2: MDHEN, SYDVKM. V lost 4 bases, J lost 7 bases, and 17 bases lay in between. The CDR3 DNA follows: TGTGCCAGCAGTTCCCCTGGCCGGTTGGGGGAGCAGTACTTC. Amino acids: CASSSPGRLGEQYF.

There are a few counts of this clone. The chain uses TRBV7-2 and TRBJ1-4; no reliable D call. The V and J ends lost 5 bases and 3 bases respectively, with 16 bases between them. Germline V lookup: CDR1 SGHTA, CDR2 FQGNSA. The CDR3 contains 16 residues. CDR3 sequence: CASSPLNGAPNEKLFF. The CDR3 bases are TGTGCCAGCAGCCCCCTGAACGGCGCTCCTAATGAAAAACTGTTTTTT.

This chain connects TRBV21-1 to TRBJ2-1. TRBV21-1 constitutes a pseudogene. This CDR3 spans 12 amino acids. The CDR3, as DNA: TGTGCCAGCGGATCAGGACACAATGAGCAGTTCTTC. Protein product: CASGSGHNEQFF.

The sample holds a few counts of this clone. V and J are TRBV4-3 and TRBJ1-6; maybe TRBD1 (5 bases). Trimming removed 0 bases at V and 6 bases at J, with 15 bases between. The germline CDR1 and CDR2 sequences are LGHNA and YSLEER. The CDR3 spans 17 residues. The CDR3 DNA sequence: TGCGCCAGCAGCCAAGAAATTATGGGGGGTTTTAATTCACCCCTCCACTTT. It translates to CASSQEIMGGFNSPLHF.

The chain couples TRBV15 to TRBJ2-2, with D unresolved. Germline V CDR1 and CDR2: LNHNV, YYDKDF (reference sequence). V was shortened by 3 bases and J by 0 bases, with 17 bases between the two germline ends. CDR3 length equals 18 residues. CDR3 sequence (DNA): TGTGCCACCAGCAGCCTTATTGGCCGGTCCGCGAACACCGGGGAGCTGTTTTTT. This codes for CATSSLIGRSANTGELFF. The entire variable domain, with the rest obtained from reference TRBV15 and TRBJ2-2, is as follows: DAMVIQNPRYQVTQFGKPVTLSCSQTLNHNVMYWYQQKSSQAPKLLFHYYDKDFNNEADTPDNFQSRRPNTSFCFLDIRSPGLGDTAMYLCATSSLIGRSANTGELFFGEGSRLTVL.

This clone was seen only a few times. This chain connects TRBV19 to TRBJ2-7; the D is unclear. CDR3 length: 13 residues. Germline CDR1 is LNHDA and CDR2 is SQIVND (reference sequence). Trimming shortened V by 2 bases and J by 3 bases, and 8 bases separated the two germline ends. CDR3 amino acids: CASSINGDYEQYF. The CDR3 DNA is TGTGCCAGTAGTATAAACGGAGACTACGAGCAGTACTTC.

CDR3 DNA: TGTGCCAGCAGGGGTGTATGGCGCGGCAGGACCTATGGCTACACCTTC. It specifies CASRGVWRGRTYGYTF. The chain combines TRBV7-8 with TRBJ1-2; D gene uncertain. Trimming removed 6 bases at V and 4 bases at J, with 21 bases between. From germline, CDR1 is SGHVS and CDR2 FQNEAQ. This CDR3 spans 16 amino acids.

This chain links TRBV2 with TRBJ1-5, with TRBD1 identical over 7 bases. Germline trimming cut 5 bases from V and 1 base from J; bases unmatched to any gene: 2. Germline-derived CDR1 and CDR2 are SNHLY and FYNNEI. The CDR3 length is 14 residues. CDR3 loop: CASSMDRSNQPQHF. CDR3 nucleotides: TGTGCCAGCAGTATGGACAGGAGCAATCAGCCCCAGCATTTT.

The chain couples TRBV5-4 to TRBJ1-2, with TRBD1 matching over 10 bases. CDR1 and CDR2 from the germline V gene are SGHNT and YYREEE (reference sequence). This CDR3 contains 15 residues. J was trimmed by 5 bases and V by 4 bases; bases with no gene match: 8. CDR3 loop: CASSTKTGGFYGYTF. DNA of the CDR3: TGTGCCAGCAGCACTAAGACAGGGGGCTTTTATGGCTACACCTTC.

The J gene is TRBJ2-1, the V gene TRBV7-6, with D tentatively TRBD2 (5 bases). The CDR3 has 15 amino acids. The V and J ends lost 1 base and 5 bases respectively, with 12 bases between them. Germline assignment: CDR1 SGHVS and CDR2 FNYEAQ. The CDR3 bases are TGTGCCAGCAGCTTAGGTAATAGCGCTAACAATGAGCAGTTCTTC. It encodes CASSLGNSANNEQFF.

In this sample, this clone turned up a few times. This sequence joins TRBV13 and TRBJ2-3, with 11 bases identical to TRBD2. From germline, CDR1 is PRHDT and CDR2 FYEKMQ (reference sequence). The CDR3 contains 15 residues. V dropped 6 bases and J dropped 3; count of bases not matched to a gene: 5. CDR3 loop: CASSWRLAGTDTQYF. CDR3 nucleotide sequence: TGTGCCAGCAGTTGGAGACTAGCGGGGACAGATACGCAGTATTTT.

This clone was counted between two and nine times. The junction departs from the called germline gene at one end, perhaps through a read error. The chain combines TRBV11-2 with TRBJ2-6; D is ambiguous. The CDR3 has 15 amino acids. Germline loops: CDR1 SGHAT, CDR2 FQNNGV. The CDR3 region is CASCLGNSGANVLTF. The CDR3 bases are TGTGCCAGCTGCTTGGGGAACTCTGGGGCCAACGTCCTGACTTTC.

With regard to this clone: At one end, the junction sequence differs from germline, possibly due to a read error. This rearrangement joins TRBV23-1 to TRBJ2-7, with D unresolved. TRBV23-1 is an open reading frame, and its role is uncertain. The CDR3 is 9 amino acids. CDR3: CGRTYEQYF. The CDR3 nucleotides are TGTGGACGGACCTACGAGCAGTACTTC.

This clone has more than one count but fewer than ten. The chain links TRBV6-1 to TRBJ2-1; the D is unclear. The CDR3 is 13 amino acids. The germline V gene encodes CDR1 MNHNS and CDR2 SASEGT. Trimming stripped 5 bases from V and 6 bases from J, with 11 bases between. The CDR3 is CASSLTISNEQFF. The DNA for the CDR3 is TGTGCCAGCAGTCTCACGATTTCCAATGAGCAGTTCTTC.